This passage covers 14 T cell receptor beta chains from one sample sequenced in a study of cytotoxic CD8 clonotypes in ibrutinib-treated CLL. The data were produced by immunoSEQ multiplex PCR, yet TCRdb's version contains in-frame clones alone and is incomplete. Here the sample spans fewer than 200,000 clones, about four fifths being singletons. This specimen was PBMCs, taken after 24 months of ibrutinib treatment. These receptors originate from a human donor with chronic lymphocytic leukemia.

The chain couples TRBV9 to TRBJ1-4; no definite D call. CDR3 length equals 13 residues. The V and J ends lost 0 bases and 8 bases respectively, with 8 bases between them. Per the germline V gene, CDR1 is SGDLS and CDR2 is YYNGEE. CDR3 sequence: CASSVVPGEKLFF. The DNA for the CDR3 is TGTGCCAGCAGCGTAGTCCCCGGGGAAAAACTGTTTTTT.

The chain employs TRBV12-5 and TRBJ1-2, with 8 nucleotides matching TRBD1. V was pared by 5 bases and J by 8 bases, with 10 bases of the junction left unmatched. Germline CDR1 and CDR2: LGHNT and FRNRAP. The CDR3 has 14 amino acids. The CDR3 here is CASGLPTDRGGYTF. The DNA of the CDR3 is TGTGCTAGTGGTCTTCCCACCGACAGGGGCGGCTACACCTTC.

A word on this clone: One end of the junction varies from germline; a read error may be responsible. J is TRBJ2-2 and V is TRBV7-9; possible D gene TRBD1, 6 bases. The CDR3 has 13 residues. CDR1 and CDR2 (germline): SEHNR, FQNEAQ (reference sequence). CDR3 loop: CASTLTGTGELFF. The CDR3 DNA reads TGTGCCAGCACCTTAACAGGGACCGGGGAGCTGTTTTTT.

V usage is TRBV27 and J usage is TRBJ1-5; 10 bases agree with TRBD1. Looked up from germline, CDR1 is MNHEY and CDR2 is SMNVEV (reference sequence). The V segment lost 6 bases and the J segment 3 bases; nucleotides outside the gene matches: 5. The CDR3 is 15 residues long. CDR3 amino acids: CASRAGTGVNQPQHF. The CDR3 bases are TGTGCCAGCAGGGCCGGGACAGGGGTCAATCAGCCCCAGCATTTT.

Only one count was recorded for this clone. The chain recombines TRBV6-4 with TRBJ2-5, with D perhaps TRBD1 (5 bases). Trimming left V 4 bases short and J 4 bases short, with 10 bases between. Germline CDR1 is MRHNA and CDR2 is SNTAGT. The CDR3 totals 13 residues. CDR3 nucleotide sequence: TGTGCCAGCAGTGGCGACAGAGGAGAGACCCAGTACTTC. Protein: CASSGDRGETQYF.

The chain employs TRBV28 and TRBJ2-7; D unclear. Germline assignment: CDR1 MDHEN and CDR2 SYDVKM. Trimming pared 3 bases from V and 3 bases from J, leaving 12 bases between. The CDR3 covers 14 residues. The CDR3: CASSFQATRYEQYF. The CDR3 nucleotides read TGTGCCAGCAGTTTTCAGGCGACCCGCTACGAGCAGTACTTC.

V is TRBV5-6 and J is TRBJ2-7; TRBD1 agrees at 7 bases. Per germline, CDR1 SGHDT and CDR2 YYEEEE. The CDR3 length is 13 residues. The V and J ends lost 0 bases and 6 bases, in that order; junction bases with no gene match: 3. The CDR3 spells CASSLETGSEQYF. For the CDR3, the DNA is TGTGCCAGCAGCTTGGAGACAGGGTCCGAGCAGTACTTC.

The chain carries TRBV6-6 and TRBJ1-1; no firm D call. The V end lost 0 bases, the J end lost 4 bases, and 15 bases lay between the germline ends. Per the germline V gene, CDR1 is MNHNY and CDR2 is SVGAGI (reference sequence). The CDR3 contains 16 residues. CDR3 sequence (DNA): TGTGCCAGCAGTTACTCGAAAGAGGTCGGAGGCACTGAAGCTTTCTTT. It specifies CASSYSKEVGGTEAFF.

The chain employs TRBV11-3 and TRBJ2-7, with D perhaps TRBD1 (5 bases). This CDR3 spans 15 amino acids. V was trimmed by 1 base and J by 4 bases, leaving 14 bases between them. The germline V gene encodes CDR1 SGHNT and CDR2 YENEEA. As DNA, the CDR3 is TGTGCCAGCAGCTTAGCGAGGAGACAGAAATACGAGCAGTACTTC. Protein product: CASSLARRQKYEQYF.

V and J are TRBV9 and TRBJ1-2, with D tentatively TRBD1 (5 bases). Germline-derived CDR1 and CDR2 are SGDLS and YYNGEE. V was pared by 0 bases and J by 7 bases, with 19 bases between. The CDR3 length is 16 residues. The CDR3 loop reads CASSVGGLGGGGGYTF. In DNA form, the CDR3 reads TGTGCCAGCAGCGTAGGTGGTCTCGGGGGAGGAGGTGGCTACACCTTC.

In this sample, this clone turned up once. The V gene is TRBV30, the J gene TRBJ1-4, with D maybe TRBD1 (5 bases). The CDR3 contains 13 residues. The germline V gene has CDR1 GTSNPN and CDR2 SVGIG (reference sequence). V was shortened by 1 base and J by 8 bases, with 11 bases between the two germline ends. The CDR3 DNA reads TGTGCCTGGAGTGAGGGGCTGCGGGAAAAACTGTTTTTT. It specifies CAWSEGLREKLFF. Variable domain in full (rest from reference TRBV30 and TRBJ1-4): SQTIHQWPATLVQPVGSPLSLECTVEGTSNPNLYWYRQAAGRGLQLLFYSVGIGQISSEVPQNLSASRPQDRQFILSSKKLLLSDSGFYLCAWSEGLREKLFFGSGTQLSVL.

J is TRBJ1-2 and V is TRBV4-2; a weak D match, TRBD1 (6 bases). The V gene's germline CDR1 is LGHNA and CDR2 YNFKEQ. Trimming stripped 2 bases from V and 4 bases from J, with 11 bases between. This CDR3 has 14 residues. CDR3 DNA: TGTGCCAGCAGCCAAACTCAGGGGACCTATGGCTACACCTTC. Translated: CASSQTQGTYGYTF.

The rearrangement links TRBV27 to TRBJ2-7; 9 bases are shared with TRBD1. From germline, CDR1 is MNHEY and CDR2 SMNVEV (reference sequence). J gave up 2 bases and V 7 bases, and 12 bases lay outside the gene matches. The CDR3 length is 16 residues. CDR3 sequence: CASTSSGQGEAYEQYF. The CDR3 region has the DNA TGTGCCAGCACATCCTCGGGACAGGGAGAGGCCTACGAGCAGTACTTC.

The chain has TRBV6-5 and TRBJ2-1; D gene uncertain. Germline loops: CDR1 MNHEY, CDR2 SVGAGI. The V end lost 7 bases, the J end lost 6 bases, and 7 bases lay between the germline ends. The CDR3 runs to 11 residues. The CDR3 DNA sequence: TGTGCCAGCACTATAGCCAATGAGCAGTTCTTC. Translation: CASTIANEQFF.